This T cell receptor beta chain was sequenced for a study of blood T cell repertoires in COVID-19. Study-level information: COVID-19 samples collected from the United States, Italy and Spain covered acute and convalescent phases.

This CDR3 is 17 amino acids long. Looked up from germline, CDR1 is GTSNPN and CDR2 is SVGIG (reference sequence). Trimming took 1 base from V and 0 from J; bases not matched to a gene: 6. Profiling relied on immunoSEQ multiplex PCR, and the TCRdb table lists in-frame clones only, not all of them. In the table there are roughly 3,500 clones, 91% of which are singletons. The chain employs TRBV30 and TRBJ1-6, with 7 bases lining up with TRBD1. Sequencing used peripheral blood. This clonotype originated in a man aged 50 to 60 with active COVID-19. CDR3 nucleotides: TGTGCCTGGAGTGCCGGGGACAGAAGCTCCTATAATTCACCCCTCCACTTT. The encoded protein is CAWSAGDRSSYNSPLHF.